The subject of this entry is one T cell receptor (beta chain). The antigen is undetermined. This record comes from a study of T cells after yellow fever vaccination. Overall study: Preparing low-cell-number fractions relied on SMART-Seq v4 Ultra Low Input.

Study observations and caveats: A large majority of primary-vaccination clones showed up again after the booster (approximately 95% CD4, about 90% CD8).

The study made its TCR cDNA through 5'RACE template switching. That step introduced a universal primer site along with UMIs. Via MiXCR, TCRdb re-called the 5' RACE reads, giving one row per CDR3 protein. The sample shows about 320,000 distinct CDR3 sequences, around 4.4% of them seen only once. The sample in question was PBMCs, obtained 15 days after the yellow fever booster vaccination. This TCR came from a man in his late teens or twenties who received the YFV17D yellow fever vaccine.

The CDR3 region has the DNA TGTGCCAGCAGCTTTGCAACCGGGACTCCGTCTTCTAGAGATACGCAGTATTTT. As protein: CASSFATGTPSSRDTQYF. The rearrangement uses TRBV13 and TRBJ2-3, with D possibly TRBD2 on 6 matching bases. The V end lost 3 bases, the J end lost 5 bases, and 24 bases lay between the germline ends. The CDR3 has 18 residues. Germline V gene lookup returns CDR1 PRHDT and CDR2 FYEKMQ (reference sequence).